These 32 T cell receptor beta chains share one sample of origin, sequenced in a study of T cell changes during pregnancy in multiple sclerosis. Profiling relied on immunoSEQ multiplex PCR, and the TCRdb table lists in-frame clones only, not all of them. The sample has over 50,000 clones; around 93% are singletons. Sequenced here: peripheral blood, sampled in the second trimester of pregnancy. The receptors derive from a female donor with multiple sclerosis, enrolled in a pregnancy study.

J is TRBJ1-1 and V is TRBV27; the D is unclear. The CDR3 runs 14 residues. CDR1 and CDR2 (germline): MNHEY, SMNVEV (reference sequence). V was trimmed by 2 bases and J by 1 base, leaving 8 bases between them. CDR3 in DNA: TGTGCCAGCAGTTTAAACAGTAAGAACACTGAAGCTTTCTTT. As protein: CASSLNSKNTEAFF.

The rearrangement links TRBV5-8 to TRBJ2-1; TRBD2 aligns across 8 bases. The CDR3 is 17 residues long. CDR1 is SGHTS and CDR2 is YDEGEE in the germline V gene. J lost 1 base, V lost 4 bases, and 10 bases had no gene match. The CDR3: CASSPGGVLGSYNEQFF. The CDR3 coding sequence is TGTGCCAGCAGCCCCGGGGGGGTATTAGGTTCCTACAATGAGCAGTTCTTC.

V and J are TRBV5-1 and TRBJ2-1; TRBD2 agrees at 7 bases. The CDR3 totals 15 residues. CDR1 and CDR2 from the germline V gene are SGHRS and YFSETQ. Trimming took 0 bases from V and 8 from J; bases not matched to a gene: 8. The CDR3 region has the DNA TGCGCCAGCAGCTTGGAGGGAGGGCCGGGGTATGAGCAGTTCTTC. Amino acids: CASSLEGGPGYEQFF.

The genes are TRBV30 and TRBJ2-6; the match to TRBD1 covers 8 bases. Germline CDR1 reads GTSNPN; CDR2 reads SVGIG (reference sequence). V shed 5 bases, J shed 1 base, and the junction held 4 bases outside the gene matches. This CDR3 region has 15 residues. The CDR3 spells CAWHRGESGANVLTF. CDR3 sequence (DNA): TGTGCCTGGCACAGGGGGGAATCTGGGGCCAACGTCCTGACTTTC.

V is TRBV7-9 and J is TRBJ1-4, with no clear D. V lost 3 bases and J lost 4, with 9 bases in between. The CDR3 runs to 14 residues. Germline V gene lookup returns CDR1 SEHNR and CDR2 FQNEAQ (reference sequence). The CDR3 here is CASSFDTLNEKLFF. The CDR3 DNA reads TGTGCCAGCAGCTTTGACACGCTTAATGAAAAACTGTTTTTT. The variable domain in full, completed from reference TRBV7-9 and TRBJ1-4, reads DTGVSQNPRHKITKRGQNVTFRCDPISEHNRLYWYRQTLGQGPEFLTYFQNEAQLEKSRLLSDRFSAERPKGSFSTLEIQRTEQGDSAMYLCASSFDTLNEKLFFGSGTQLSVL.

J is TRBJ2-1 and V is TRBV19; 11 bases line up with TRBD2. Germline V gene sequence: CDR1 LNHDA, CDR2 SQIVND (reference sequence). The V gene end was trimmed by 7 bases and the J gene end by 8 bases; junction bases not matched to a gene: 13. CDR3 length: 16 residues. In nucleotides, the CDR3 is TGTGCCAGTATAGGGCTAGCGGGAGGAAGGTTACATGAGCAGTTCTTC. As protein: CASIGLAGGRLHEQFF. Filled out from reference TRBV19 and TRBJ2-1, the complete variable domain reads DGGITQSPKYLFRKEGQNVTLSCEQNLNHDAMYWYRQDPGQGLRLIYYSQIVNDFQKGDIAEGYSVSREKKESFPLTVTSAQKNPTAFYLCASIGLAGGRLHEQFFGPGTRLTVL.

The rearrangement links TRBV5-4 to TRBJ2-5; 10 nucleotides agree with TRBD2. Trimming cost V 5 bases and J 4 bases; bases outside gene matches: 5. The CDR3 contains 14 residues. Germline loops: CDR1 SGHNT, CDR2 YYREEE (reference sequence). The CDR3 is CASRGSGRGETQYF. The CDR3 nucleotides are TGTGCCAGCAGGGGGAGCGGGAGGGGAGAGACCCAGTACTTC. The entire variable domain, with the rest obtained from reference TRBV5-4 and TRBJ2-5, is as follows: ETGVTQSPTHLIKTRGQQVTLRCSSQSGHNTVSWYQQALGQGPQFIFQYYREEENGRGNFPPRFSGLQFPNYSSELNVNALELDDSALYLCASRGSGRGETQYFGPGTRLLVL.

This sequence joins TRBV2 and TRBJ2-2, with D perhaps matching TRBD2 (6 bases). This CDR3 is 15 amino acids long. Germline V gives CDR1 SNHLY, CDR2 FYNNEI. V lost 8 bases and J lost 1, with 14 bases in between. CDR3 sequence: CASGGGLGNTGELFF. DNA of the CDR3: TGTGCCAGCGGTGGGGGACTTGGGAACACCGGGGAGCTGTTTTTT.

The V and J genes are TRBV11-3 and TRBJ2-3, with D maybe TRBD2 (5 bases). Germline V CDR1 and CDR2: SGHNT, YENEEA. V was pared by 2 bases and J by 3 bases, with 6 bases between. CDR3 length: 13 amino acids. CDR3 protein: CASSLRGTDTQYF. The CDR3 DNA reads TGTGCCAGCAGCTTACGGGGTACAGATACGCAGTATTTT.

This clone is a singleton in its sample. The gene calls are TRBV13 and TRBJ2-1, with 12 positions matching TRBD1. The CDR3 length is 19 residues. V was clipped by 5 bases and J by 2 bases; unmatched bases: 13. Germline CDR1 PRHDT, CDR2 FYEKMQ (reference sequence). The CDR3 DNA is TGTGCCAGCAGCCGTACGGGACAGGGGGCTAGAAAACCCTACAATGAGCAGTTCTTC. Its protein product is CASSRTGQGARKPYNEQFF.

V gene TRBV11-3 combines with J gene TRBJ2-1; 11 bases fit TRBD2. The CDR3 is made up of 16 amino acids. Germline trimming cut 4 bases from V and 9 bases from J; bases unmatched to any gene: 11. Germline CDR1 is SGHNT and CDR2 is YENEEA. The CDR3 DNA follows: TGTGCCAGCAGCTATTGGGGTAGCGGGAGGGGGGGTGAGCAGTTCTTC. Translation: CASSYWGSGRGGEQFF. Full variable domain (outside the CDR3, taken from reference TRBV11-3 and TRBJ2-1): EAGVVQSPRYKIIEKKQPVAFWCNPISGHNTLYWYLQNLGQGPELLIRYENEEAVDDSQLPKDRFSAERLKGVDSTLKIQPAELGDSAVYLCASSYWGSGRGGEQFFGPGTRLTVL.

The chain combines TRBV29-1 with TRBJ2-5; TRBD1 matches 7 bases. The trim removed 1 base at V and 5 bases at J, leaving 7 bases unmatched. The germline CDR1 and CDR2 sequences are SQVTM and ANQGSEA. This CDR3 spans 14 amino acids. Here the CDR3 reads CSVEAQTGWETQYF. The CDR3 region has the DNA TGCAGCGTTGAAGCCCAGACAGGGTGGGAGACCCAGTACTTC.

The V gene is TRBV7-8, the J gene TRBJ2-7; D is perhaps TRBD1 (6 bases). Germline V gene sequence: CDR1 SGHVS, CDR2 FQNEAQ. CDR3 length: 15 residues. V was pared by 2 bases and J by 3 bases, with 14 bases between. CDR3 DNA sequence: TGTGCCAGCAGCTTAAAGGGGGATTTGGTCTACGAGCAGTACTTC. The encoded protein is CASSLKGDLVYEQYF.

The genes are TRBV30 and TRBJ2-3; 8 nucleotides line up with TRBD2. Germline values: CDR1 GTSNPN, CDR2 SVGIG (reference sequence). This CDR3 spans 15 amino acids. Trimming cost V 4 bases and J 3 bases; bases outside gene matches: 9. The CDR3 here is CAWTGTREGTDTQYF. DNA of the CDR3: TGTGCCTGGACCGGGACTAGGGAGGGGACAGATACGCAGTATTTT.

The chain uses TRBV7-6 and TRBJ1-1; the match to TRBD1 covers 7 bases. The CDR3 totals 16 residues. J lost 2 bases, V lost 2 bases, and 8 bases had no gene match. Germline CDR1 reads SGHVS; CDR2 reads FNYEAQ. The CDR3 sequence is CASSLQGGAVNTEAFF. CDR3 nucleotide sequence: TGTGCCAGCAGCTTACAGGGGGGCGCGGTTAACACTGAAGCTTTCTTT.

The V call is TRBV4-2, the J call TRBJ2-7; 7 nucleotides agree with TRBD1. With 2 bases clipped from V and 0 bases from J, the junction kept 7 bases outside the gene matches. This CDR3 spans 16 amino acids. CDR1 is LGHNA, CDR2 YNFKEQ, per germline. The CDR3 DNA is TGTGCCAGCAGCCAAACCGGGACAGCGAGCTCCTACGAGCAGTACTTC. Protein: CASSQTGTASSYEQYF.

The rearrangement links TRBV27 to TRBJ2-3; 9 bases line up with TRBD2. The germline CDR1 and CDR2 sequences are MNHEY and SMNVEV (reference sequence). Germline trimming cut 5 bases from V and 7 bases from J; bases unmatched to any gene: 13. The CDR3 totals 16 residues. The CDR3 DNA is TGTGCCAGCAGTCCCTCGGAACCTAGCGGGATCTATACGCAGTATTTT. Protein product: CASSPSEPSGIYTQYF.

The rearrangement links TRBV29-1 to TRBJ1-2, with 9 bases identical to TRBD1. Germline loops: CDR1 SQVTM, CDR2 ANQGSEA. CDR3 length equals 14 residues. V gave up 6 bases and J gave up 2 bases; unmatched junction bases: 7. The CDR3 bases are TGCAGCGTAGACGGGACAGGGACCAACTATGGCTACACCTTC. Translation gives CSVDGTGTNYGYTF.

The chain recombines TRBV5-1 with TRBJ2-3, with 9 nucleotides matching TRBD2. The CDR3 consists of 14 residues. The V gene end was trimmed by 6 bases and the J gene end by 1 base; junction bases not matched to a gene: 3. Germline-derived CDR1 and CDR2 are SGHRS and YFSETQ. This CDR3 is CASTLAGGTDTQYF. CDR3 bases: TGCGCCAGCACCTTAGCGGGGGGCACAGATACGCAGTATTTT.

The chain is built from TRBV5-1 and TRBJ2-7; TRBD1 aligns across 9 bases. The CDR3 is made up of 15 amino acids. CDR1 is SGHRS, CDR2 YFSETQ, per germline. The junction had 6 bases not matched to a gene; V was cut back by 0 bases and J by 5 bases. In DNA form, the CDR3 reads TGCGCCAGCAGCTTGGGAGGACAGGGGATGGACGAGCAGTACTTC. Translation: CASSLGGQGMDEQYF.

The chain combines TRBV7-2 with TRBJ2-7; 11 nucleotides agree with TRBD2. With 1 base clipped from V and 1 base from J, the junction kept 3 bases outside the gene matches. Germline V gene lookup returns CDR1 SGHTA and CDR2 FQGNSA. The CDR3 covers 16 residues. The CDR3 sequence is CASSLGGTSGSYEQYF. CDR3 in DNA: TGTGCCAGCAGCTTAGGGGGGACTAGCGGTTCCTACGAGCAGTACTTC.

The CDR3 DNA reads as TGCGCCAGCAGCTTGAACGGGGTCTTGGAGCAGTACTTC. It codes for CASSLNGVLEQYF. The chain recombines TRBV5-1 with TRBJ2-7, with a weak D call TRBD2 (5 bases). The V end lost 1 base, the J end lost 7 bases, and 12 bases lay between the germline ends. The CDR3 length is 13 residues. Germline V gene data show CDR1 as SGHRS and CDR2 as YFSETQ. The full variable domain, with the rest looked up from reference TRBV5-1 and TRBJ2-7, is KAGVTQTPRYLIKTRGQQVTLSCSPISGHRSVSWYQQTPGQGLQFLFEYFSETQRNKGNFPGRFSGRQFSNSRSEMNVSTLELGDSALYLCASSLNGVLEQYFGPGTRLTVT.

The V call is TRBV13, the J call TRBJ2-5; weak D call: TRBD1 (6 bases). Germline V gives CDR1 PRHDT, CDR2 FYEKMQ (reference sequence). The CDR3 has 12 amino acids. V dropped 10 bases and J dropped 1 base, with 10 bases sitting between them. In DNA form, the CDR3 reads TGTGCCACCGGACAGCTCCAAGAGACCCAGTACTTC. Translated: CATGQLQETQYF.

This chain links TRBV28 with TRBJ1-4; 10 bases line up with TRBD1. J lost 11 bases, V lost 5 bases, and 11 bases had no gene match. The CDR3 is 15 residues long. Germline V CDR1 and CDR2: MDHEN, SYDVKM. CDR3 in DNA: TGTGCCAGCAGTCCTGGGGGACAGGGGATCGGGAAACTGTTTTTT. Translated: CASSPGGQGIGKLFF.

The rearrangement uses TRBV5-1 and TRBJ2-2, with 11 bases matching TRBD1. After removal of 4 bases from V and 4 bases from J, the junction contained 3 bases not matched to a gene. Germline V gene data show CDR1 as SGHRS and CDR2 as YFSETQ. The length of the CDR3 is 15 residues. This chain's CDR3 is CASSQGQGVTGELFF. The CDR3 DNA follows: TGCGCCAGCAGCCAGGGACAGGGGGTCACCGGGGAGCTGTTTTTT.

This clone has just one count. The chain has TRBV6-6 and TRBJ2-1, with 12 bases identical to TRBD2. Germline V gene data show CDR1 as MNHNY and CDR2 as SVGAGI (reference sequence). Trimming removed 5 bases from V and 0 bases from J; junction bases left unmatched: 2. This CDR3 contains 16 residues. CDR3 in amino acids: CASSPTSGSSYNEQFF. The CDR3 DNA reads TGTGCCAGCAGTCCGACTAGCGGGAGCTCCTACAATGAGCAGTTCTTC.

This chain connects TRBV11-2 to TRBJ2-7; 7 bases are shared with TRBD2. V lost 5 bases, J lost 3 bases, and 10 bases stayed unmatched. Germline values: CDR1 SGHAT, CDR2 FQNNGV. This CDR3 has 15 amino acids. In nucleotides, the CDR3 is TGTGCCAGCAGCCCCCTTTCTAGCGGAATCTACGAGCAGTACTTC. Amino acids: CASSPLSSGIYEQYF.

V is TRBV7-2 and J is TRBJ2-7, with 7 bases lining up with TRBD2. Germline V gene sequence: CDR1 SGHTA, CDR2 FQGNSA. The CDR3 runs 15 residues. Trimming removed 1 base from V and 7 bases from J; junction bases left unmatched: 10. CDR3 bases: TGTGCCAGCAGCTTAGAAGTCCGGGGGGTAGGGGAGCAGTACTTC. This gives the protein CASSLEVRGVGEQYF.

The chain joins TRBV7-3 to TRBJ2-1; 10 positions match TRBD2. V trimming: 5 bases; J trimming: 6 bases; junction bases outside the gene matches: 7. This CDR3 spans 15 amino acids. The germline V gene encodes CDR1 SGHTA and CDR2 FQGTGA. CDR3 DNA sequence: TGTGCCAGCAGCCCCGGACTAGCGGCCCTCAATGAGCAGTTCTTC. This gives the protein CASSPGLAALNEQFF. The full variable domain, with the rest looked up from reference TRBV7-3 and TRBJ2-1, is GAGVSQTPSNKVTEKGKYVELRCDPISGHTALYWYRQSLGQGPEFLIYFQGTGAADDSGLPNDRFFAVRPEGSVSTLKIQRTERGDSAVYLCASSPGLAALNEQFFGPGTRLTVL.

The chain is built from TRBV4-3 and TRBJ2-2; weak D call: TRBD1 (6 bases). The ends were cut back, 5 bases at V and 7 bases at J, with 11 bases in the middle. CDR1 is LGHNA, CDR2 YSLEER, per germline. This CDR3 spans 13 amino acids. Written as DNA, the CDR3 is TGCGCCAGCAGCGTCCAGGGGTACGGGGAGCTGTTTTTT. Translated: CASSVQGYGELFF.

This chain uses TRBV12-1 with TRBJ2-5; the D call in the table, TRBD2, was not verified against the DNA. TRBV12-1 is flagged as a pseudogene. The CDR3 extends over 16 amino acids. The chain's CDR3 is CASSFFSSGYQETQYF. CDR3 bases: TGTGCCAGCAGCTTTTTTTCTAGCGGATACCAAGAGACCCAGTACTTC.

Here the CDR3 reads CASSQGKGVNTEAFF. CDR3 coding DNA: TGCGCCAGCAGCCAAGGGAAAGGGGTGAACACTGAAGCTTTCTTT. The chain couples TRBV4-3 to TRBJ1-1; TRBD1 might be the D (5 bases). The CDR3 runs to 15 residues. Trimming took off 1 base at V and 0 bases at J, with 9 bases between the two ends. CDR1 and CDR2 from the germline V gene are LGHNA and YSLEER.